These 27 T cell receptor beta chains came from one sample sequenced in a study of CD8 T cells in Susac syndrome (dated by TCRdb to between 2019 and 2020). Libraries came from the immunoSEQ multiplex PCR assay. RNA was extracted using the RNeasy kit, and about 0.5 to 1 ug of the RNA was reverse transcribed with random hexamers. In TCRdb, the public reads were trimmed at Q25 with fastp and aligned with MiXCR, with productive beta chains retained. When rows share a CDR3 protein, they turn into one entry using the most common DNA and genes. The sample yields some 100,000 distinct CDR3 sequences; about 96% were counted once. More than 0.095% of the sample belongs to the ten largest clones. The sequenced material came from CD4+ T cells from PBMCs. The receptors derive from a human donor in good health.

This clonotype is a singleton in its sample. J is TRBJ2-4 and V is TRBV3-1; perhaps TRBD1 as D (6 bases). V lost 5 bases to trimming and J lost 0 bases, with 11 bases between them. CDR1 and CDR2 from the germline V gene are LGHDT and YNNKEL (reference sequence). CDR3 size: 15 residues. The CDR3 DNA reads as TGTGCCAGCAGCGACAGGCTTATAGCCAAAAACATTCAGTACTTC. It yields the protein CASSDRLIAKNIQYF.

The rearrangement uses TRBV7-2 and TRBJ2-2, with D perhaps matching TRBD2 (6 bases). Germline CDR1 and CDR2: SGHTA and FQGNSA. V was cut by 1 base and J by 1 base, with 10 bases left in between. The CDR3 length is 16 residues. In nucleotides, the CDR3 is TGTGCCAGCAGCTTAGTTCCTAGCGAGAACACCGGGGAGCTGTTTTTT. Protein sequence: CASSLVPSENTGELFF.

This clonotype was counted a single time. The chain joins TRBV5-1 to TRBJ1-4; TRBD1 aligns across 10 bases. The CDR3 has 14 residues. In germline, CDR1 is SGHRS, CDR2 YFSETQ. J was trimmed by 5 bases and V by 4 bases; bases with no gene match: 2. The CDR3 loop is CASSPGQGNEKLFF. The CDR3 DNA sequence: TGCGCCAGCAGCCCGGGACAGGGGAATGAAAAACTGTTTTTT.

The V gene is TRBV6-2 or TRBV6-3, the J gene TRBJ1-1, with D perhaps matching TRBD1 (6 bases). V was pared by 6 bases and J by 6 bases, with 17 bases between. Germline V gene lookup returns CDR1 MNHEY and CDR2 SVGEGT. The CDR3 contains 14 residues. The CDR3 bases are TGTGCCAGCAGCGTCGATCAAGGGGGTCCTGAAGCTTTCTTT. It specifies CASSVDQGGPEAFF.

The chain is built from TRBV28 and TRBJ2-7; TRBD2 agrees at 11 bases. This CDR3 has 15 amino acids. Germline V gene sequence: CDR1 MDHEN, CDR2 SYDVKM. The J segment lost 4 bases and the V segment lost 5 bases, leaving 7 bases of the junction unmatched. The CDR3 region has the DNA TGTGCCAGCAGTAGGCTAGCGGGAGGACTGTACGAGCAGTACTTC. Translated: CASSRLAGGLYEQYF.

In nucleotides, the CDR3 is TGTGCCAGCAGTACGACAGGGAGGGACACTGAAGCTTTCTTT. Translating it yields CASSTTGRDTEAFF. This chain joins TRBV28 and TRBJ1-1, with 7 bases fitting TRBD1. The CDR3 spans 14 residues. Trimming took 5 bases from V and 3 from J; bases not matched to a gene: 6. In germline, CDR1 is MDHEN, CDR2 SYDVKM.

The CDR3 loop reads CSVAGPNTGELFF. For the CDR3, the DNA is TGCAGTGTAGCGGGACCAAACACCGGGGAGCTGTTTTTT. J is TRBJ2-2 and V is TRBV29-1; 8 bases match TRBD2. CDR1 and CDR2 (germline): SQVTM, ANQGSEA. There are 13 residues in the CDR3.

This clonotype appeared a single time. This chain joins TRBV7-9 and TRBJ1-6, with D unresolved. The CDR3 covers 14 residues. Per germline, CDR1 SEHNR and CDR2 FQNEAQ (reference sequence). Trimming removed 4 bases at V and 9 bases at J, with 13 bases between. The CDR3 DNA reads as TGTGCCAGCAGCTCCGACACCCATACTTCACCCCTCCACTTT. Its protein is CASSSDTHTSPLHF. Full variable domain (missing parts from reference TRBV7-9 and TRBJ1-6): DTGVSQNPRHKITKRGQNVTFRCDPISEHNRLYWYRQTLGQGPEFLTYFQNEAQLEKSRLLSDRFSAERPKGSFSTLEIQRTEQGDSAMYLCASSSDTHTSPLHFGNGTRLTVT.

The V gene is TRBV2, the J gene TRBJ1-1; a weak D match, TRBD1 (5 bases). V shed 5 bases and J shed 6 bases, with 10 bases lying between them. The germline V gene has CDR1 SNHLY and CDR2 FYNNEI. The CDR3 extends over 12 amino acids. CDR3 DNA: TGTGCCAGCAGTCCCACGGGGCCTGAAGCTTTCTTT. Translated, it gives CASSPTGPEAFF.

The count of this clonotype is one. The chain employs TRBV20-1 and TRBJ2-3; no definite D call. The length of the CDR3 is 11 residues. Germline V gene sequence: CDR1 DFQATT, CDR2 SNEGSKA (reference sequence). V was cut by 0 bases and J by 12 bases, with 10 bases left in between. The CDR3 loop is CSARDQGLQYF. DNA of the CDR3: TGCAGTGCTAGAGATCAAGGGCTCCAGTATTTT.

The chain has TRBV20-1 and TRBJ1-1; 7 positions match TRBD1. Trimming took 4 bases from V and 0 from J; bases not matched to a gene: 2. The germline CDR1 and CDR2 sequences are DFQATT and SNEGSKA (reference sequence). The CDR3 is made up of 13 amino acids. This CDR3 is CSAIQGMNTEAFF. The CDR3 DNA follows: TGCAGTGCTATACAGGGGATGAACACTGAAGCTTTCTTT.

CDR3 protein: CSARLGGPAGETQYF. CDR3 sequence (DNA): TGCAGTGCTAGATTGGGGGGCCCGGCCGGGGAGACCCAGTACTTC. The V and J genes are TRBV20-1 and TRBJ2-5; D possibly matches TRBD1 or TRBD2 (6 bases each). The CDR3 is 15 amino acids. V dropped 2 bases and J dropped 5 bases, with 18 bases sitting between them. Germline V CDR1 and CDR2: DFQATT, SNEGSKA (reference sequence).

In this sample, this clonotype turned up once. V is TRBV14 and J is TRBJ2-7; D remains unclear. This CDR3 is 15 amino acids long. CDR1 is SGHDN and CDR2 is FVKESK in the germline V gene. Trimming pared 1 base from V and 3 bases from J, leaving 13 bases between. This chain's CDR3 is CASSQGPGPGYEQYF. CDR3 nucleotides: TGTGCCAGCAGCCAAGGTCCTGGTCCTGGCTACGAGCAGTACTTC.

The chain links TRBV6-1 to TRBJ2-1, with 11 nucleotides matching TRBD1. CDR3 length: 17 residues. Germline CDR1 reads MNHNS; CDR2 reads SASEGT. V shed 4 bases and J 5 bases; nucleotides not matched to a gene: 10. CDR3 sequence: CASSGTGGLGGNNEQFF. CDR3 nucleotide sequence: TGTGCCAGCAGTGGGACAGGGGGCCTTGGGGGGAACAATGAGCAGTTCTTC.

The V call is TRBV6-5, the J call TRBJ2-6, with a tentative D call TRBD2 (6 bases). The ends were cut back, 2 bases at V and 3 bases at J, with 8 bases in the middle. Germline loops: CDR1 MNHEY, CDR2 SVGAGI. This CDR3 spans 15 amino acids. As DNA, the CDR3 is TGTGCCAGCAGTTACGGGGGAGGTGGGGCCAACGTCCTGACTTTC. This sequence encodes CASSYGGGGANVLTF.

V and J are TRBV5-1 and TRBJ2-1; D is ambiguous. The ends were cut back, 1 base at V and 7 bases at J, with 9 bases in the middle. The germline V gene encodes CDR1 SGHRS and CDR2 YFSETQ. The CDR3 has 13 amino acids. This chain's CDR3 is CASSLPNGNEQFF. CDR3 nucleotides: TGCGCCAGCAGCTTGCCCAACGGTAATGAGCAGTTCTTC.

V usage is TRBV2 and J usage is TRBJ2-2; D gene ambiguous. The germline CDR1 and CDR2 sequences are SNHLY and FYNNEI. CDR3 length: 13 residues. Between the trimmed V and J ends, which lost 4 bases and 3 bases, there was a span of 6 bases. The CDR3: CASSGLYTGELFF. The DNA of the CDR3 is TGTGCCAGCAGTGGACTCTACACCGGGGAGCTGTTTTTT.

The chain combines TRBV7-6 with TRBJ2-5; D not resolved. Trimming cost V 1 base and J 7 bases, with 13 bases left between them. Germline V gives CDR1 SGHVS, CDR2 FNYEAQ. The CDR3 spans 14 residues. The chain's CDR3 is CASSLEIELGTQYF. In DNA, the CDR3 is TGTGCCAGCAGCTTAGAGATAGAGTTGGGGACCCAGTACTTC.

The chain combines TRBV7-9 with TRBJ2-5; 15 nucleotides agree with TRBD2. The V gene's germline CDR1 is SEHNR and CDR2 FQNEAQ (reference sequence). The CDR3 totals 16 residues. With 5 bases clipped from V and 5 bases from J, the junction kept 6 bases outside the gene matches. In DNA, the CDR3 is TGTGCCAGCAGCGATGGGACTAGCGGGAGGTGGGAGACCCAGTACTTC. It encodes CASSDGTSGRWETQYF.

This sequence joins TRBV6-2 or TRBV6-3 and TRBJ1-5; TRBD1 might be the D (6 bases). Germline CDR1 and CDR2: MNHEY and SVGEGT. The CDR3 contains 14 residues. V shed 4 bases and J shed 5 bases, with 12 bases lying between them. CDR3 sequence: CASSFHSGDQPQHF. CDR3 bases: TGTGCCAGCAGTTTCCACTCAGGGGATCAGCCCCAGCATTTT.

This clonotype has more than one count but fewer than ten. This chain links TRBV5-4 with TRBJ2-6; D is unclear. The CDR3 is made up of 15 amino acids. The V gene lost 1 base and the J gene lost 4 bases, with 9 bases spanning the gap. The germline CDR1 and CDR2 sequences are SGHNT and YYREEE (reference sequence). CDR3 residues: CASSLPGSGANVLTF. CDR3 in DNA: TGTGCCAGCAGCTTGCCCGGATCGGGGGCCAACGTCCTGACTTTC.

V is TRBV25-1 and J is TRBJ2-3, with 8 bases identical to TRBD1. This CDR3 comprises 15 residues. Trimming cost V 6 bases and J 3 bases; bases outside gene matches: 8. Germline CDR1 is MGHDK and CDR2 is SYGVNS. CDR3 coding DNA: TGTGCCAGCAGACCCGCGGACAGGGCGACAGATACGCAGTATTTT. It translates to CASRPADRATDTQYF.

V gene TRBV12-3 or TRBV12-4 combines with J gene TRBJ1-5; a possible D gene is TRBD1 (5 bases). With 4 bases removed from V and 7 bases from J, the gap between germline ends came to 14 bases. CDR3 length: 14 residues. The CDR3, as DNA: TGTGCCAGCAGTTCGGGACTGAAAGACCAGCCCCAGCATTTT. Protein product: CASSSGLKDQPQHF.

The V gene is TRBV20-1, the J gene TRBJ2-5; tentative D call: TRBD2 (5 bases). The CDR3 extends over 14 amino acids. Per the germline V gene, CDR1 is DFQATT and CDR2 is SNEGSKA (reference sequence). Trimming removed 4 bases from V and 3 bases from J, with 15 bases in between. The CDR3 nucleotides are TGCAGTGCTATCCCCCTGGTCGGGAAAGAGACCCAGTACTTC. Its translation: CSAIPLVGKETQYF.

CDR3 in DNA: TGTGCCAGCTCACCACTCAGGGCGAACACTGAAGCTTTCTTT. The encoded protein is CASSPLRANTEAFF. This chain links TRBV18 with TRBJ1-1, with a possible D match to TRBD1 (5 bases). V was clipped by 1 base and J by 1 base, with 7 bases between them. Germline CDR1 and CDR2: KGHSH and LQKENI. The CDR3 totals 14 residues.

The chain links TRBV12-3 or TRBV12-4 to TRBJ2-7; 9 positions match TRBD1. V trimming: 2 bases; J trimming: 7 bases; junction bases outside the gene matches: 12. The CDR3 is made up of 16 amino acids. CDR3 sequence reads: CASSLSTGGPLSEQYF. CDR3 DNA sequence: TGTGCCAGCAGTTTATCGACAGGGGGTCCATTATCTGAGCAGTACTTC.

The CDR3 sequence: CASSLWGSNQPQHF. In DNA form, the CDR3 reads TGTGCCAGCAGTTTGTGGGGCAGCAATCAGCCCCAGCATTTT. J is TRBJ1-5 and V is TRBV27; TRBD1 is a possible D gene (5 bases). Trimming removed 3 bases from V and 1 base from J, with 7 bases in between. The germline gives CDR1 MNHEY, CDR2 SMNVEV (reference sequence). The CDR3 contains 14 residues.